What follows are 24 T cell receptor beta chains derived from one specimen sequenced in a study of PD-1 blockade in classical Hodgkin lymphoma. Time point described: cycle 4 day 1 (C4D1), after less than seven weeks of nivolumab. Each of the patients experienced relapse following autologous stem cell transplantation, and their brentuximab vedotin exposure differed. By magnetic negative selection, CD4+ T cells were purified from thawed PBMCs. Assay: immunoSEQ multiplex PCR; the TCRdb copy retains only in-frame clones and omits some. Of tens of thousands of clones detected, 75% to 90% appear once; the ten largest clones hold about 3.4%. This specimen was CD4+ T cells from blood, taken before the fourth cycle of nivolumab. The source of these receptors is a human donor with classical Hodgkin lymphoma.

This chain links TRBV28 with TRBJ1-1; 7 nucleotides line up with TRBD1. Germline V gives CDR1 MDHEN, CDR2 SYDVKM. This CDR3 comprises 12 residues. V dropped 6 bases and J dropped 6; count of bases not matched to a gene: 4. This chain's CDR3 is CASRTGRAEAFF. CDR3 nucleotide sequence: TGTGCCAGCAGGACAGGGAGGGCTGAAGCTTTCTTT.

The chain carries TRBV7-4 and TRBJ1-5, with a tentative D call TRBD1 (5 bases). Germline V gives CDR1 SGHVT, CDR2 SQSDAQ. V shed 2 bases and J shed 4 bases, with 9 bases lying between them. The CDR3 runs to 14 residues. CDR3 coding DNA: TGTGCCAGCAGCTTAAGGACACCAAATCAGCCCCAGCATTTT. This sequence encodes CASSLRTPNQPQHF. Based on the CDR3 plus reference TRBV7-4 and TRBJ1-5, the full variable domain is GAGVSQSPRYKVAKRGRDVALRCDSISGHVTLYWYRQTLGQGSEVLTYSQSDAQRDKSGRPSGRFSAERPERSVSTLKIQRTEQGDSAVYLCASSLRTPNQPQHFGDGTRLSIL.

This clone was observed a single time. J is TRBJ2-1 and V is TRBV19, with 13 bases matching TRBD2. Germline values: CDR1 LNHDA, CDR2 SQIVND (reference sequence). This CDR3 has 17 residues. The V gene end was trimmed by 5 bases and the J gene end by 5 bases; junction bases not matched to a gene: 9. The CDR3 here is CASSAETGTSGDNEQFF. The CDR3 nucleotides read TGTGCCAGTAGTGCGGAGACCGGGACTAGCGGGGACAATGAGCAGTTCTTC.

CDR3 residues: CASSLTGSSYNEQFF. Here the CDR3 DNA reads TGTGCCAGCAGCCTAACCGGGAGCTCCTACAATGAGCAGTTCTTC. This chain links TRBV7-7 with TRBJ2-1, with D perhaps matching TRBD2 (6 bases). Per the germline V gene, CDR1 is SSHAT and CDR2 is FNYEAQ (reference sequence). Trimming stripped 5 bases from V and 0 bases from J, with 11 bases between. The CDR3 totals 15 residues.

The V gene is TRBV7-6, the J gene TRBJ2-7; tentatively, D is TRBD2 (6 bases). V was pared by 5 bases and J by 1 base, with 12 bases between. Germline CDR1 is SGHVS and CDR2 is FNYEAQ. This CDR3 region has 14 residues. CDR3 in amino acids: CASSQGLWSYEQYF. The CDR3 region has the DNA TGTGCCAGCAGCCAGGGACTCTGGTCCTACGAGCAGTACTTC. The whole variable domain, remainder taken from reference TRBV7-6 and TRBJ2-7, is GAGVSQSPRYKVTKRGQDVALRCDPISGHVSLYWYRQALGQGPEFLTYFNYEAQQDKSGLPNDRFSAERPEGSISTLTIQRTEQRDSAMYRCASSQGLWSYEQYFGPGTRLTVT.

J is TRBJ2-5 and V is TRBV10-3; D is uncertain. The CDR3 is made up of 14 amino acids. The V gene lost 0 bases and the J gene lost 2 bases, with 7 bases spanning the gap. The V gene's germline CDR1 is ENHRY and CDR2 SYGVKD. This CDR3 reads CAISESSRQETQYF. In DNA form, the CDR3 reads TGTGCCATCAGTGAGTCGAGTCGACAAGAGACCCAGTACTTC.

V usage is TRBV5-6 and J usage is TRBJ2-5; D not certain. The DNA end favors TRBJ2-7, so the J call may be wrong. Germline V gene lookup returns CDR1 SGHDT and CDR2 YYEEEE. The CDR3 contains 16 residues. As DNA, the CDR3 is TGTGCCAGCAGCTTGGTCGCGTCCTCGACCCTGTACGAGCAGTACTTC. This sequence encodes CASSLVASSTLYEQYF.

In this sample, this clone turned up once. The V and J genes are TRBV7-2 and TRBJ2-2; 8 bases match TRBD1. V lost 4 bases to trimming and J lost 3 bases; unmatched junction nucleotides: 10. This CDR3 is 17 amino acids long. The germline V gene encodes CDR1 SGHTA and CDR2 FQGNSA. In DNA, the CDR3 is TGTGCCAGCAGCTCCCTGGGGCAGGGGGCCTACACCGGGGAGCTGTTTTTT. It specifies CASSSLGQGAYTGELFF.

The rearrangement uses TRBV30 and TRBJ1-4; D gene ambiguous. The CDR3 consists of 13 residues. Trimming left V 8 bases short and J 0 bases short, with 10 bases between. Germline values: CDR1 GTSNPN, CDR2 SVGIG (reference sequence). The DNA for the CDR3 is TGTGCCGGAACACTAGCAACTAATGAAAAACTGTTTTTT. Its translation: CAGTLATNEKLFF.

This chain uses TRBV7-9 with TRBJ2-7, with D maybe TRBD2 (6 bases). Germline lookup yields CDR1 SEHNR and CDR2 FQNEAQ (reference sequence). There are 17 residues in the CDR3. Between the trimmed V and J ends, which lost 0 bases and 1 base, there was a span of 16 bases. The CDR3 bases are TGTGCCAGCAGCTTAGCCGGGACTTCTACTGGTTCCTACGAGCAGTACTTC. Residues: CASSLAGTSTGSYEQYF.

The V and J genes are TRBV19 and TRBJ2-3, with D unclear. Between the trimmed V and J ends, which lost 0 bases and 6 bases, there was a span of 1 base. Per germline, CDR1 LNHDA and CDR2 SQIVND (reference sequence). The CDR3 length is 11 residues. This CDR3 reads CASSIEDTQYF. DNA of the CDR3: TGTGCCAGTAGTATAGAGGATACGCAGTATTTT.

J is TRBJ2-1 and V is TRBV7-3, with D perhaps TRBD2 (5 bases). Trimming took 1 base from V and 0 from J, leaving 7 bases between them. The CDR3 loop spans 15 amino acids. CDR1 SGHTA and CDR2 FQGTGA come from the germline V gene. The CDR3 spells CASSLSGSSYNEQFF. The CDR3 coding sequence is TGTGCCAGCAGCTTAAGTGGGAGCTCCTACAATGAGCAGTTCTTC.

The V call is TRBV9, the J call TRBJ2-4; the D gene could be TRBD1 or TRBD2 (5 bases each). Germline V lookup: CDR1 SGDLS, CDR2 YYNGEE. The CDR3 is 14 amino acids. V lost 3 bases and J lost 7, with 14 bases in between. The CDR3 region is CASSAGTLWNIQYF. In DNA form, the CDR3 reads TGTGCCAGCAGCGCGGGGACGCTCTGGAACATTCAGTACTTC.

The chain carries TRBV7-8 and TRBJ2-7; D is unclear. CDR1 is SGHVS and CDR2 is FQNEAQ in the germline V gene. CDR3 length equals 13 residues. Deletions cut 4 bases from V and 0 bases from J, with 7 bases between. This chain's CDR3 is CASSSGLSYEQYF. CDR3 in DNA: TGTGCCAGCAGCTCGGGCCTCTCCTACGAGCAGTACTTC. Using reference TRBV7-8 and TRBJ2-7 for the parts outside the CDR3, the full variable domain is GAGVSQSPRYKVAKRGQDVALRCDPISGHVSLFWYQQALGQGPEFLTYFQNEAQLDKSGLPSDRFFAERPEGSVSTLKIQRTQQEDSAVYLCASSSGLSYEQYFGPGTRLTVT.

The chain employs TRBV7-2 and TRBJ2-7; either TRBD1 or TRBD2 may supply D (6 bases each). Germline-derived CDR1 and CDR2 are SGHTA and FQGNSA. The CDR3 contains 15 residues. V was trimmed by 6 bases and J by 1 base, leaving 16 bases between them. CDR3 coding DNA: TGTGCCAGCAGACACGGCGGGACATATTCCTACGAGCAGTACTTC. Translation gives CASRHGGTYSYEQYF. Supplemented by reference TRBV7-2 and TRBJ2-7, the full variable domain reads GAGVSQSPSNKVTEKGKDVELRCDPISGHTALYWYRQSLGQGLEFLIYFQGNSAPDKSGLPSDRFSAERTGGSVSTLTIQRTQQEDSAVYLCASRHGGTYSYEQYFGPGTRLTVT.

Only a few counts were recorded for this clone. The CDR3 here is CASSFDSLSYEQYF. The CDR3 coding sequence is TGTGCCAGCAGCTTTGACAGTCTGTCGTACGAGCAGTACTTC. V usage is TRBV7-3 and J usage is TRBJ2-7, with D possibly matching TRBD1 (5 bases). The V end lost 3 bases, the J end lost 4 bases, and 13 bases lay between the germline ends. The CDR3 sequence is 14 residues long. Per germline, CDR1 SGHTA and CDR2 FQGTGA.

V gene TRBV7-2 combines with J gene TRBJ2-7; D call uncertain. Between the trimmed V and J ends, which lost 5 bases and 4 bases, there was a span of 6 bases. The CDR3 loop spans 11 amino acids. Germline-derived CDR1 and CDR2 are SGHTA and FQGNSA. CDR3 protein: CASSPQYEQYF. CDR3 coding DNA: TGTGCCAGCAGCCCCCAGTACGAGCAGTACTTC.

The chain has TRBV6-5 and TRBJ2-7; a weak D match, TRBD2 (5 bases). The germline gives CDR1 MNHEY, CDR2 SVGAGI. CDR3 length equals 14 residues. Trimming stripped 6 bases from V and 3 bases from J, with 15 bases between. For the CDR3, the DNA is TGTGCCAGCAGGACCGGACTCATGGACTACGAGCAGTACTTC. This gives the protein CASRTGLMDYEQYF.

This clone was picked up a small number of times. This rearrangement joins TRBV7-2 to TRBJ1-1; a weak D match, TRBD1 (5 bases). The CDR3 has 13 amino acids. The germline V gene has CDR1 SGHTA and CDR2 FQGNSA. V was trimmed by 5 bases and J by 1 base, leaving 8 bases between them. CDR3 sequence: CASSLQGNTEAFF. CDR3 coding DNA: TGTGCCAGCAGCCTTCAGGGGAACACTGAAGCTTTCTTT.

J is TRBJ1-1 and V is TRBV10-3, with D unresolved. The germline gives CDR1 ENHRY, CDR2 SYGVKD. This CDR3 contains 13 residues. V was clipped by 6 bases and J by 4 bases, with 12 bases between them. The chain's CDR3 is CAISQWRGTEAFF. The CDR3 nucleotides are TGTGCCATCAGCCAGTGGCGGGGCACTGAAGCTTTCTTT.

The rearrangement uses TRBV6-6 and TRBJ2-7, with D unclear. V lost 2 bases, J lost 0 bases, and 14 bases lay in between. There are 16 residues in the CDR3. The germline CDR1 and CDR2 sequences are MNHNY and SVGAGI (reference sequence). DNA for the CDR3: TGTGCCAGCAGTTACGGCGGACCTTCAAACTCCTACGAGCAGTACTTC. This encodes CASSYGGPSNSYEQYF.

The V call is TRBV6-1, the J call TRBJ2-3; no clear D gene. The CDR3 runs to 14 residues. Per germline, CDR1 MNHNS and CDR2 SASEGT. The germline V and J ends were trimmed by 6 bases and 0 bases, with 10 bases remaining between them. The CDR3 loop reads CASRPQLSTDTQYF. The CDR3 bases are TGTGCCAGCAGGCCCCAGCTAAGCACAGATACGCAGTATTTT.

The gene calls are TRBV6-6 and TRBJ2-7; 8 bases line up with TRBD1. The V gene end was trimmed by 5 bases and the J gene end by 9 bases; junction bases not matched to a gene: 6. Germline CDR1 and CDR2: MNHNY and SVGAGI (reference sequence). The CDR3 loop spans 12 amino acids. CDR3 in DNA: TGTGCCAGCAGTCAAGTAACAGGGGGGCAGTACTTC. It translates to CASSQVTGGQYF.

The CDR3 nucleotides read TGCGCCAGCAGCTTGGTAGAGTCGGCTAATGAAAAACTGTTTTTT. Encoded protein: CASSLVESANEKLFF. V gene TRBV5-1 combines with J gene TRBJ1-4; D unclear. Trimming shortened V by 0 bases and J by 3 bases, and 9 bases separated the two germline ends. The CDR3 runs to 15 residues. Looked up from germline, CDR1 is SGHRS and CDR2 is YFSETQ. Full variable domain (missing parts from reference TRBV5-1 and TRBJ1-4): KAGVTQTPRYLIKTRGQQVTLSCSPISGHRSVSWYQQTPGQGLQFLFEYFSETQRNKGNFPGRFSGRQFSNSRSEMNVSTLELGDSALYLCASSLVESANEKLFFGSGTQLSVL.